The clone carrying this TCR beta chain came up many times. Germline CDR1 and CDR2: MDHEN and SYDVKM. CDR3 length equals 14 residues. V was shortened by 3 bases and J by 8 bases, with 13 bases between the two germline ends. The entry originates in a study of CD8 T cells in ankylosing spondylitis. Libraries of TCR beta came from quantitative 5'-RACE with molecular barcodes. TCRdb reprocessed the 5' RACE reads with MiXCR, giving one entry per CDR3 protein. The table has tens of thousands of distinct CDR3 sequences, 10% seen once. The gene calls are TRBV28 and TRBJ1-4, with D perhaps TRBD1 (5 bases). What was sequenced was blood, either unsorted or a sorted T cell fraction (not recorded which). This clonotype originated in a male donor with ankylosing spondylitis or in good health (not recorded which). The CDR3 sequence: CASSFYGGGEKLFF. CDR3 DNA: TGTGCCAGCAGTTTTTACGGGGGTGGCGAAAAACTGTTTTTT.